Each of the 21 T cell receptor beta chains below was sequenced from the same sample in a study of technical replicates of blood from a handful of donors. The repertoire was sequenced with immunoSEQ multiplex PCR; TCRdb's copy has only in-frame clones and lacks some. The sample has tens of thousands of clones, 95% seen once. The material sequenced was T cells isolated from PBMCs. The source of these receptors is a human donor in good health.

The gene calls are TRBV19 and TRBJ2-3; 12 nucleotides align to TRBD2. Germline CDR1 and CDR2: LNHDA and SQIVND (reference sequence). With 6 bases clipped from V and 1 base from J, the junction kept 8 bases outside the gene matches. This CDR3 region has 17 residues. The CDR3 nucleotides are TGTGCCAGTAGCTTAGGACTAGCGGGATGGGGCACAGATACGCAGTATTTT. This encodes CASSLGLAGWGTDTQYF.

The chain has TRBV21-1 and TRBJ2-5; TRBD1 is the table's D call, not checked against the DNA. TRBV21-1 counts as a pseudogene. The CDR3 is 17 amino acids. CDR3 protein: CASSKGPRTGGRETQYF. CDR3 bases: TGTGCCAGCAGCAAAGGCCCTAGGACAGGGGGCCGGGAGACCCAGTACTTC.

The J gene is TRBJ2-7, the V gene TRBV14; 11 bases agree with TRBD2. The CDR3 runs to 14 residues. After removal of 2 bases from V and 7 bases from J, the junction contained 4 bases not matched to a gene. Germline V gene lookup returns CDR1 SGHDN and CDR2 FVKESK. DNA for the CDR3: TGTGCCAGCAGCCAAACACTAGCGGGAGTAGAGCAGTACTTC. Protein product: CASSQTLAGVEQYF.

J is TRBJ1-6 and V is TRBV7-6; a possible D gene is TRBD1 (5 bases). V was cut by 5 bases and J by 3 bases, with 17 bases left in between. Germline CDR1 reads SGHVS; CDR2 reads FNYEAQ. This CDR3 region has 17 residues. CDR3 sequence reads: CASSPHLPRDYNSPLHF. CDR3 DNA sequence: TGTGCCAGCAGCCCCCACTTACCCAGGGACTATAATTCACCCCTCCACTTT.

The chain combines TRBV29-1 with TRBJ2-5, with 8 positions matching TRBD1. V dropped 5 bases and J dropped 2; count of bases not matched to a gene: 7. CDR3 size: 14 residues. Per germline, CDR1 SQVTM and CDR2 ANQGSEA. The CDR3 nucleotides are TGCAGCGTTTGGACTACAGGGGGGCAAGAGACCCAGTACTTC. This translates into CSVWTTGGQETQYF.

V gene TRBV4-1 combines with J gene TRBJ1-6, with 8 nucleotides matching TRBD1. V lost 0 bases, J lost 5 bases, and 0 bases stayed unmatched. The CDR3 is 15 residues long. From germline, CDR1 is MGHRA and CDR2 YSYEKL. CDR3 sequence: CASSQEGQDNSPLHF. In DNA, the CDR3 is TGCGCCAGCAGCCAAGAGGGACAGGATAATTCACCCCTCCACTTT.

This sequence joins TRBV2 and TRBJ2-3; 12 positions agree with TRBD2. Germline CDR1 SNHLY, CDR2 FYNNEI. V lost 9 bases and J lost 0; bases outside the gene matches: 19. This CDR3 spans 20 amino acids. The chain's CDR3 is CASLKGGVGLAGPSTDTQYF. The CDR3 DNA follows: TGTGCCAGTCTAAAGGGGGGGGTAGGACTAGCGGGGCCTAGCACAGATACGCAGTATTTT.

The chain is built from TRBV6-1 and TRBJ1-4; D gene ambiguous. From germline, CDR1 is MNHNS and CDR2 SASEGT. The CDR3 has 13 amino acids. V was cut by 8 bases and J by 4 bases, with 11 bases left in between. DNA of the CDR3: TGTGCCAGCCGCGCACAGATTAATGAAAAACTGTTTTTT. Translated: CASRAQINEKLFF.

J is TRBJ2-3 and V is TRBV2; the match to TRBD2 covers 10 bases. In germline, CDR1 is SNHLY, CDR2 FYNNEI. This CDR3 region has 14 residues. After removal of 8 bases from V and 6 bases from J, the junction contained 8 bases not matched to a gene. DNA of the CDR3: TGTGCCAGCGAACCGGGACTAGCGTTGGATACGCAGTATTTT. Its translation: CASEPGLALDTQYF.

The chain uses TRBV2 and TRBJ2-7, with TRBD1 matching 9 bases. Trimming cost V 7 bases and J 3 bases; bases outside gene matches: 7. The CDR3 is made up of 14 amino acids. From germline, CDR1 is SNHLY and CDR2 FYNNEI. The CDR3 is CASTGQGIRYEQYF. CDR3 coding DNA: TGTGCCAGCACCGGACAGGGGATCCGCTACGAGCAGTACTTC. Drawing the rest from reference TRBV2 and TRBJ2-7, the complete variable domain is EPEVTQTPSHQVTQMGQEVILRCVPISNHLYFYWYRQILGQKVEFLVSFYNNEISEKSEIFDDQFSVERPDGSNFTLKIRSTKLEDSAMYFCASTGQGIRYEQYFGPGTRLTVT.

CDR3 DNA sequence: TGTGCCAGCAGTGAACGGCCGGGGATAACGCAGTATTTT. This sequence encodes CASSERPGITQYF. The rearrangement joins TRBV6-1 to TRBJ2-3; perhaps TRBD2 as D (5 bases). V was cut by 2 bases and J by 9 bases, with 12 bases left in between. This CDR3 region has 13 residues. Germline V gives CDR1 MNHNS, CDR2 SASEGT.

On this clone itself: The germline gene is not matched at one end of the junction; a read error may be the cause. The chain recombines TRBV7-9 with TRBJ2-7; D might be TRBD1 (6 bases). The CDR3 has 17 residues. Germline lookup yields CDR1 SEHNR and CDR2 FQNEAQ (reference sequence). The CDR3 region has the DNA TGTGCCAGCAGCCTAGCCCCCGGACACAGGGATTTCGGGGAGCAGTACTTC. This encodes CASSLAPGHRDFGEQYF.

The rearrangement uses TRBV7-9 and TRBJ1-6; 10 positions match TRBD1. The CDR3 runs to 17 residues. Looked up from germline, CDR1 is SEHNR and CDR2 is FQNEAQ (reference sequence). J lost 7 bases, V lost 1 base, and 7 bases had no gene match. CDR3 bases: TGTGCCAGCAGCTTAGGGGGAAAGACAGGGGGCAATTCACCCCTCCACTTT. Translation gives CASSLGGKTGGNSPLHF.

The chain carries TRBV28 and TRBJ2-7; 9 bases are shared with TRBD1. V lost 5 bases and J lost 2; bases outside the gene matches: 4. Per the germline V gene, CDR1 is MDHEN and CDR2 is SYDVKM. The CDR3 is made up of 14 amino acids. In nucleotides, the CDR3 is TGTGCCAGCAGTGGGGGACAGGGAACCTACGAGCAGTACTTC. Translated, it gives CASSGGQGTYEQYF.

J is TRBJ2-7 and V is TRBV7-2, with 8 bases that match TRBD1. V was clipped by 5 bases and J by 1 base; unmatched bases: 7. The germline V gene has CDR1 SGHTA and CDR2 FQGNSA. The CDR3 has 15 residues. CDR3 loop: CASSRQGSGSYEQYF. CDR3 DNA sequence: TGTGCCAGCAGCCGACAGGGGAGTGGATCCTACGAGCAGTACTTC. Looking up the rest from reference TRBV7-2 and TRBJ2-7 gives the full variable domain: GAGVSQSPSNKVTEKGKDVELRCDPISGHTALYWYRQSLGQGLEFLIYFQGNSAPDKSGLPSDRFSAERTGGSVSTLTIQRTQQEDSAVYLCASSRQGSGSYEQYFGPGTRLTVT.

The CDR3 loop reads CASSVAGGGELFF. CDR3 bases: TGTGCCAGCAGTGTAGCGGGGGGCGGGGAGCTGTTTTTT. The J gene is TRBJ2-2, the V gene TRBV6-1, with 10 bases fitting TRBD2. With V trimmed by 4 bases and J by 7 bases, 0 bases remained unmatched. This CDR3 contains 13 residues. Per the germline V gene, CDR1 is MNHNS and CDR2 is SASEGT.

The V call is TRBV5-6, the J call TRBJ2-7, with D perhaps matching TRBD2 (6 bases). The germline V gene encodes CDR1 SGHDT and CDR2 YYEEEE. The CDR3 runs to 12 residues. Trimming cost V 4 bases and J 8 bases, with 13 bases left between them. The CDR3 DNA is TGTGCCAGCAGCCTCCAGGCGGGACAGCAGTACTTC. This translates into CASSLQAGQQYF.

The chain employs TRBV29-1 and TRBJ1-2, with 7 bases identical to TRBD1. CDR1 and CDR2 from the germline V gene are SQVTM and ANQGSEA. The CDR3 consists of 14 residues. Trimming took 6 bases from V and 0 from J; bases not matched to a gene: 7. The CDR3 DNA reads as TGCAGCGTGGGGGACAGTGGAGCTAACTATGGCTACACCTTC. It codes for CSVGDSGANYGYTF.

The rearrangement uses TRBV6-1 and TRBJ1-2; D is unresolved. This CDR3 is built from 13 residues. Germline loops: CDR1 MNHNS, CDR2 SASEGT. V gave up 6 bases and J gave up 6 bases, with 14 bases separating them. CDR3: CASRSKTGNGYTF. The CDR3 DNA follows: TGTGCCAGCAGGTCAAAGACCGGGAATGGCTACACCTTC.

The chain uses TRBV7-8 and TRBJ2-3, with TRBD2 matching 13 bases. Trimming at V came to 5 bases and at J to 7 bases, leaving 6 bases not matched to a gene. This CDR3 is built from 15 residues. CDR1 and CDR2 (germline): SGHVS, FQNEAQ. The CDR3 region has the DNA TGTGCCAGCAGCCCCGGGACTAGCGGGGTGAATACGCAGTATTTT. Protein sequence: CASSPGTSGVNTQYF.

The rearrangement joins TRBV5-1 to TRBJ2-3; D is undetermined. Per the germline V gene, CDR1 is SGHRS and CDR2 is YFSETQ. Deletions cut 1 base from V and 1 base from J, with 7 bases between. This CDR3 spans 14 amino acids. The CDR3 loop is CASSLLQGTDTQYF. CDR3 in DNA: TGCGCCAGCAGCTTGCTGCAGGGCACAGATACGCAGTATTTT.